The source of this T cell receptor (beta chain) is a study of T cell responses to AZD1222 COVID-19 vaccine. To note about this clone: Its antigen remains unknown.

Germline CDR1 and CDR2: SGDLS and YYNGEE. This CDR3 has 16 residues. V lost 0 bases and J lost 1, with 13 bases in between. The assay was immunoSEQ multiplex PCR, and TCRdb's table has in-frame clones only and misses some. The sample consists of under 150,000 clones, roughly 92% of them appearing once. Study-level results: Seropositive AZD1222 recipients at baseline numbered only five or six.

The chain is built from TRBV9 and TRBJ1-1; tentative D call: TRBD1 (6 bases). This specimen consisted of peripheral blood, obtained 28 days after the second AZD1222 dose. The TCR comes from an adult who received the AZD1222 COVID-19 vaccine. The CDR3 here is CASSVASIGGNTEAFF. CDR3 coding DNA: TGTGCCAGCAGCGTAGCTTCTATAGGGGGGAACACTGAAGCTTTCTTT.